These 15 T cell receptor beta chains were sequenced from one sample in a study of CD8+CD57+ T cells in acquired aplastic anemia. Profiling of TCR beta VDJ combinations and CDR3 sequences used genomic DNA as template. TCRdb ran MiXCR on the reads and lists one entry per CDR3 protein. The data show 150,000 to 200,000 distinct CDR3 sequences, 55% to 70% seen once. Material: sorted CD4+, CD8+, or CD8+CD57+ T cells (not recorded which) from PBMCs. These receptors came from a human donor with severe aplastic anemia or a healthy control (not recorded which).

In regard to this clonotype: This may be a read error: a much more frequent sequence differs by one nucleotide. CDR3 region: CASSQDLGRGAANEQFF. The CDR3 DNA follows: TGCGCCAGCAGCCAAGATCTCGGCAGGGGGGCTGCGAATGAGCAGTTCTTC. The chain carries TRBV9 and TRBJ2-1; tentative D call: TRBD1 (7 bases). The CDR3 runs 17 residues. Germline CDR1 reads SGDLS; CDR2 reads YYNGEE.

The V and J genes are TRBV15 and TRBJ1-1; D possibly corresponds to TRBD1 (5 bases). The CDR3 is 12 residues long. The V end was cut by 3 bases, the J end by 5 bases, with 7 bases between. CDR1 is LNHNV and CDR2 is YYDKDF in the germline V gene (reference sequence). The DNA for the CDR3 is TGTGCCACCAGCAGGGACACGACTGAAGCTTTCTTT. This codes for CATSRDTTEAFF.

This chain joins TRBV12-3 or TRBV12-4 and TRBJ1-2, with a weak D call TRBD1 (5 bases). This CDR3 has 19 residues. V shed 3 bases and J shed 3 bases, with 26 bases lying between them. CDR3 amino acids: CASSFPGGTGETQYYGYTF. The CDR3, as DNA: TGTGCCAGCAGTTTCCCGGGGGGAACGGGAGAGACCCAGTACTATGGCTACACCTTC.

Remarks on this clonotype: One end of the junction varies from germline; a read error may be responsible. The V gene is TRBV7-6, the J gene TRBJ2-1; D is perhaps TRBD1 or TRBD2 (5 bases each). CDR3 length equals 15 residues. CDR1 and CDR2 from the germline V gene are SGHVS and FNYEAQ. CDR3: CAGSLGTYSYNEQFF. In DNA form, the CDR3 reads TGTGCCGGCAGCTTAGGGACCTACTCCTACAATGAGCAGTTCTTC.

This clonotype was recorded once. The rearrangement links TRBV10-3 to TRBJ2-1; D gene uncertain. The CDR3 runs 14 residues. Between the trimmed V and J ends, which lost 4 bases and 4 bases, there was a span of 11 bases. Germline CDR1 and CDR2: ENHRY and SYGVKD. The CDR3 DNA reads TGTGCCATCAGTGCAGGCCTAGAGTACAATGAGCAGTTCTTC. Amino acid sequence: CAISAGLEYNEQFF.

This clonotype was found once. CDR3: CASSPGQISYEQYF. CDR3 in DNA: TGTGCCAGCAGCCCCGGACAGATCTCCTACGAGCAGTACTTC. V gene TRBV7-3 combines with J gene TRBJ2-7; D is perhaps TRBD1 (6 bases). This CDR3 has 14 residues. The V and J ends lost 5 bases and 0 bases respectively, with 11 bases between them. Per germline, CDR1 SGHTA and CDR2 FQGTGA.

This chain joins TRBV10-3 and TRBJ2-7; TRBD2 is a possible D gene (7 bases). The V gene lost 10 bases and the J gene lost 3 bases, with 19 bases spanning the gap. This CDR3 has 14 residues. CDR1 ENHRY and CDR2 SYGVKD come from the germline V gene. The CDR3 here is CASSEDGGLYEQYF. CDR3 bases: TGTGCCAGCAGCGAGGACGGGGGGCTCTACGAGCAGTACTTC.

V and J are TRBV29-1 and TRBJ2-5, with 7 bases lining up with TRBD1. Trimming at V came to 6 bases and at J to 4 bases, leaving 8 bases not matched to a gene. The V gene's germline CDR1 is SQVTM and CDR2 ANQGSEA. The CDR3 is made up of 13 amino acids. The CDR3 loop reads CSVVRQGTETQYF. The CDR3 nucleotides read TGCAGCGTAGTACGACAGGGTACAGAGACCCAGTACTTC. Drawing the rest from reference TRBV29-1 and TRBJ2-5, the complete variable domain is SAVISQKPSRDICQRGTSLTIQCQVDSQVTMMFWYRQQPGQSLTLIATANQGSEATYESGFVIDKFPISRPNLTFSTLTVSNMSPEDSSIYLCSVVRQGTETQYFGPGTRLLVL.

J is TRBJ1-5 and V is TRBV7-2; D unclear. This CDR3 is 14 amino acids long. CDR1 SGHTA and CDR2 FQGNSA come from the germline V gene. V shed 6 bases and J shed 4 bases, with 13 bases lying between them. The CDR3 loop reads CASSFPGLNQPQHF. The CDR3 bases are TGTGCCAGCAGTTTTCCGGGTCTGAATCAGCCCCAGCATTTT.

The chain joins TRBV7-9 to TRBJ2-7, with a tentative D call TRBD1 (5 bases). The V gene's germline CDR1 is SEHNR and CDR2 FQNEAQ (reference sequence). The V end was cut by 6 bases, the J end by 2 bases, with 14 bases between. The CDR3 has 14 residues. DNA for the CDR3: TGTGCCAGCAGTGATATCGGCAGGGCCTACGAGCAGTACTTC. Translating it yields CASSDIGRAYEQYF.

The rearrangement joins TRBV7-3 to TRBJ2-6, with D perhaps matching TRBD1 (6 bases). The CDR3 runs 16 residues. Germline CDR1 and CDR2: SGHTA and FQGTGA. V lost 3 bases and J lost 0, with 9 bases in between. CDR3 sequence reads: CASSFQGGSGANVLTF. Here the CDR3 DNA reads TGTGCCAGCAGCTTCCAAGGGGGCTCTGGGGCCAACGTCCTGACTTTC.

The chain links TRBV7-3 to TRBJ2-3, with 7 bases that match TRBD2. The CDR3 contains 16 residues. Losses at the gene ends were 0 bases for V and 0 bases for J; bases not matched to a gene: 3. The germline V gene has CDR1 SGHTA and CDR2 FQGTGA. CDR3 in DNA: TGTGCCAGCAGCTTAACGGCTAGCGGCAGCACAGATACGCAGTATTTT. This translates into CASSLTASGSTDTQYF.

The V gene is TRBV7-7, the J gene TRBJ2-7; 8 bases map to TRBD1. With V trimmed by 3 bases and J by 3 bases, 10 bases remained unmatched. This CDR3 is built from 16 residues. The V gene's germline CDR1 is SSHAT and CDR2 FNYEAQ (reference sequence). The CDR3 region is CASSFIWTGSSYEQYF. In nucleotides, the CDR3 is TGTGCCAGCAGCTTTATCTGGACAGGGTCCAGCTACGAGCAGTACTTC. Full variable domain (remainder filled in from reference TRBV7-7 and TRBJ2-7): GAGVSQSPRYKVTKRGQDVTLRCDPISSHATLYWYQQALGQGPEFLTYFNYEAQPDKSGLPSDRFSAERPEGSISTLTIQRTEQRDSAMYRCASSFIWTGSSYEQYFGPGTRLTVT.

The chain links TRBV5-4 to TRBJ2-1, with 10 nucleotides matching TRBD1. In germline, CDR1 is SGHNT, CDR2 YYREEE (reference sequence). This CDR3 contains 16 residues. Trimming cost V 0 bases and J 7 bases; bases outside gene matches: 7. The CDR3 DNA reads TGTGCCAGCAGCTTGGGACAGGGGGCCGATACGAATGAGCAGTTCTTC. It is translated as CASSLGQGADTNEQFF.

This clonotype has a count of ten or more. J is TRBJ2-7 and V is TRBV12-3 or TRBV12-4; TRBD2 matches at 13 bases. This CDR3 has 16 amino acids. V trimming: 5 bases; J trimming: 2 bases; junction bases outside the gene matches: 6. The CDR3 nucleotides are TGTGCCAGCAGTCCCCAACTAGCGGGGGGGCCCTACGAGCAGTACTTC. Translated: CASSPQLAGGPYEQYF.